This entry lists 2 T cell receptor beta chains sequenced from one sample in a study of T-cell memory formation after mild COVID-19. TCRdb analysed the 5' RACE reads with MiXCR anew, one entry per CDR3 protein. The sample lists 13,000 to 15,000 distinct CDR3 sequences; 20% to 25% were seen once. Input material: PBMCs or a T cell subset sorted from them (not recorded which). These receptors were obtained from a man younger than 30 who had mild COVID-19 (a few samples of this study predate the infection). Cell type and time point are not known.

This chain links TRBV6-1 with TRBJ2-5; 7 bases fit TRBD2. CDR1 is MNHNS and CDR2 is SASEGT in the germline V gene. The V and J ends lost 9 bases and 5 bases, in that order; junction bases with no gene match: 6. CDR3 length equals 12 residues. The chain's CDR3 is CASGRGRETQYF. Written as DNA, the CDR3 is TGTGCCAGTGGGAGGGGTCGGGAGACCCAGTACTTC.

This chain joins TRBV4-2 and TRBJ2-3; D remains unclear. CDR3 length: 15 amino acids. Germline loops: CDR1 LGHNA, CDR2 YNFKEQ. V was pared by 0 bases and J by 1 base, with 8 bases between. The CDR3 coding sequence is TGTGCCAGCAGCCAAGATCACCTTCGCACAGATACGCAGTATTTT. It specifies CASSQDHLRTDTQYF.